Presented here are 15 T cell receptor beta chains from one specimen sequenced in a study of PD-1 blockade in classical Hodgkin lymphoma. The repertoire was sequenced with immunoSEQ multiplex PCR; TCRdb's copy has only in-frame clones and lacks some. The data show 50,000 or so clones, almost 90% seen once. Time point of the sample: cycle 4 day 1 (C4D1), after less than 7 weeks of nivolumab. Each patient experienced a relapse that followed autologous stem cell transplantation, and brentuximab vedotin exposure varied. The material was peripheral blood mononuclear cells (PBMCs), obtained before the fourth cycle of nivolumab. The receptors originated from a human donor with classical Hodgkin lymphoma.

This clone was counted a single time. The rearrangement joins TRBV11-2 to TRBJ2-3; D is unresolved. The CDR3 has 13 amino acids. V lost 4 bases, J lost 4 bases, and 9 bases lay in between. CDR1 is SGHAT and CDR2 is FQNNGV in the germline V gene. For the CDR3, the DNA is TGTGCCAGCAGCTCAGGACCGGCAGATACGCAGTATTTT. Protein sequence: CASSSGPADTQYF.

The rearrangement links TRBV28 to TRBJ2-2, with D hard to call. The CDR3 has 14 residues. Deletions cut 7 bases from V and 4 bases from J, with 13 bases between. Germline CDR1 MDHEN, CDR2 SYDVKM. The CDR3 reads CASKADTATGELFF. In DNA form, the CDR3 reads TGTGCCAGCAAAGCCGATACAGCCACCGGGGAGCTGTTTTTT.

The chain joins TRBV19 to TRBJ2-7; D might be TRBD1 (9 bases). From germline, CDR1 is LNHDA and CDR2 SQIVND (reference sequence). This CDR3 comprises 17 residues. With 6 bases removed from V and 2 bases from J, the gap between germline ends came to 23 bases. CDR3 DNA: TGTGCCAGTAGCACAGGGGGCAAGGGAGCGGGAGCCTACGAGCAGTACTTC. Its protein product is CASSTGGKGAGAYEQYF.

The chain combines TRBV11-3 with TRBJ1-1, with D unclear. The CDR3 runs to 15 residues. Germline V CDR1 and CDR2: SGHNT, YENEEA. Trimming removed 1 base from V and 5 bases from J, with 14 bases in between. The CDR3 sequence is CASSLGSWVGTEAFF. CDR3 DNA: TGTGCCAGCAGCTTAGGGTCGTGGGTCGGAACTGAAGCTTTCTTT.

This clone was picked up one time. The rearrangement joins TRBV6-1 to TRBJ1-1; TRBD1 agrees at 8 bases. The junction had 3 bases not matched to a gene; V was cut back by 4 bases and J by 8 bases. The CDR3 runs to 12 residues. Germline V gene sequence: CDR1 MNHNS, CDR2 SASEGT. In nucleotides, the CDR3 is TGTGCCAGCAGTGCGGGACAGGTCGAAGCTTTCTTT. Its translation: CASSAGQVEAFF.

Ten or more counts support this clone. The J gene is TRBJ2-7, the V gene TRBV7-9, with 10 positions matching TRBD1. J was trimmed by 6 bases and V by 3 bases; bases with no gene match: 8. The CDR3 is 15 residues long. Germline CDR1 SEHNR, CDR2 FQNEAQ (reference sequence). CDR3 coding DNA: TGTGCCAGCAGCTTCGGGGGACAGGGGCTGGGCGAGCAGTACTTC. Its protein product is CASSFGGQGLGEQYF.

This chain's CDR3 is CASSVSPGLAKNIQYF. The CDR3 nucleotides read TGTGCCAGCAGCGTATCCCCCGGTCTAGCCAAAAACATTCAGTACTTC. J is TRBJ2-4 and V is TRBV9; D ambiguous. The V end lost 1 base, the J end lost 0 bases, and 11 bases lay between the germline ends. The CDR3 sequence is 16 residues long. Germline CDR1 and CDR2: SGDLS and YYNGEE.

There are a few counts of this clone. The chain uses TRBV6-1 and TRBJ2-3, with no clear D. Germline V gene lookup returns CDR1 MNHNS and CDR2 SASEGT. This CDR3 spans 11 amino acids. With 7 bases removed from V and 6 bases from J, the gap between germline ends came to 8 bases. The CDR3 protein is CASIRRDTQYF. The CDR3 DNA reads as TGTGCCAGCATTCGCCGGGATACGCAGTATTTT.

This chain connects TRBV9 to TRBJ2-7; 7 positions agree with TRBD2. From germline, CDR1 is SGDLS and CDR2 YYNGEE. V lost 4 bases, J lost 3 bases, and 7 bases stayed unmatched. This CDR3 contains 14 residues. Written as DNA, the CDR3 is TGTGCCAGCAGCCCCCGTTTAGCGGGCTACGAGCAGTACTTC. Amino acids: CASSPRLAGYEQYF.

This clone appeared a few times. CDR3 protein: CASSLSFSGTNQPQHF. CDR3 sequence (DNA): TGTGCCAGCAGTTTATCGTTTTCCGGGACTAATCAGCCCCAGCATTTT. V and J are TRBV27 and TRBJ1-5; weak D call: TRBD1 (5 bases). V gave up 0 bases and J gave up 4 bases, with 13 bases separating them. The CDR3 runs 16 residues. The V gene's germline CDR1 is MNHEY and CDR2 SMNVEV (reference sequence).

The chain has TRBV28 and TRBJ1-1, with unresolved D. CDR3 length: 15 residues. Germline loops: CDR1 MDHEN, CDR2 SYDVKM. Trimming took 5 bases from V and 1 from J, leaving 14 bases between them. The chain's CDR3 is CASSGIERENTEAFF. The CDR3, as DNA: TGTGCCAGCAGTGGGATAGAGCGGGAGAACACTGAAGCTTTCTTT.

V gene TRBV5-1 combines with J gene TRBJ2-7, with D unresolved. CDR3 length: 13 residues. Germline assignment: CDR1 SGHRS and CDR2 YFSETQ. Trimming took 0 bases from V and 3 from J, leaving 7 bases between them. Here the CDR3 reads CASSLDPLYEQYF. DNA for the CDR3: TGCGCCAGCAGCTTGGATCCCCTCTACGAGCAGTACTTC.

The rearrangement joins TRBV7-2 to TRBJ2-7; 8 nucleotides agree with TRBD2. Germline V CDR1 and CDR2: SGHTA, FQGNSA. This CDR3 region has 15 residues. With 5 bases clipped from V and 5 bases from J, the junction kept 11 bases outside the gene matches. The CDR3 sequence is CASSPSGLFRNEQYF. The CDR3 DNA reads as TGTGCCAGCAGCCCTAGCGGGTTGTTTAGGAACGAGCAGTACTTC.

This clone was counted a single time. As DNA, the CDR3 is TGTGCCAGCAGTACACTAGTTGAGCAGTTCTTC. Translating gives CASSTLVEQFF. The rearrangement links TRBV6-6 to TRBJ2-1; the D gene is possibly TRBD2 (5 bases). V was cut by 5 bases and J by 9 bases, with 8 bases left in between. Per the germline V gene, CDR1 is MNHNY and CDR2 is SVGAGI (reference sequence). CDR3 length equals 11 residues.

The rearrangement uses TRBV2 and TRBJ1-4; 7 nucleotides match TRBD1. With V trimmed by 5 bases and J by 5 bases, 14 bases remained unmatched. The CDR3 sequence is 17 residues long. Germline V lookup: CDR1 SNHLY, CDR2 FYNNEI. CDR3 sequence: CASSPFSTGALNEKLFF. CDR3 sequence (DNA): TGTGCCAGCAGTCCTTTTTCCACAGGGGCCTTGAATGAAAAACTGTTTTTT.